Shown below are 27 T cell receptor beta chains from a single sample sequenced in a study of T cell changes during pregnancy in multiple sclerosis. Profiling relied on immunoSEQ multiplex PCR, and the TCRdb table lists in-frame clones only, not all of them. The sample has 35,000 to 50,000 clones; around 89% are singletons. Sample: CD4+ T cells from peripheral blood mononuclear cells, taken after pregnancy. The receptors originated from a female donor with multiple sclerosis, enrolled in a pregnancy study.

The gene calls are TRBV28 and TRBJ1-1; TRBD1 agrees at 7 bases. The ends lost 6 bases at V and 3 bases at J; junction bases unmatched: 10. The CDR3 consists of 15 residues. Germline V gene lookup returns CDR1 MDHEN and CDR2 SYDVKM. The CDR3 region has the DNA TGTGCCAGCAGGCGACCGACAGGGATGGACACTGAAGCTTTCTTT. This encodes CASRRPTGMDTEAFF.

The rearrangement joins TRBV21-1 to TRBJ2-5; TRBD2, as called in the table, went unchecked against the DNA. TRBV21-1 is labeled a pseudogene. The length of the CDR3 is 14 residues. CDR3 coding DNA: TGTGCCAGTCAGCAATGGGAGGGATTGGAGACCCAGTACTTC. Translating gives CASQQWEGLETQYF.

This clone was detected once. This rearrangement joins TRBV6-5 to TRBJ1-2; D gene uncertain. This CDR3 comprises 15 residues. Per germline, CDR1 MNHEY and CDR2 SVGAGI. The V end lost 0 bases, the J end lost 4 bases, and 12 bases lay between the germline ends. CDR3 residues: CASSYSSGGAYGYTF. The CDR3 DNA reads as TGTGCCAGCAGTTACTCGTCCGGCGGAGCCTATGGCTACACCTTC.

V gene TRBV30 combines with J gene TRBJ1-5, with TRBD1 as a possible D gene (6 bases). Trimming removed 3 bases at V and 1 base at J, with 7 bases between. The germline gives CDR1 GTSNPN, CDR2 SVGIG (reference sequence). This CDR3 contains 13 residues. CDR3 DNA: TGTGCCTGGAGAGGACAGAGCAATCAGCCCCAGCATTTT. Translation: CAWRGQSNQPQHF.

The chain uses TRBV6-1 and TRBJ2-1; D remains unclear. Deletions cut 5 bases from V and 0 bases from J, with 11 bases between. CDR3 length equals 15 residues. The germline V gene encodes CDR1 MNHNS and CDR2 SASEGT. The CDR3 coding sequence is TGTGCCAGCAGTATACAGATGAGCTCCTACAATGAGCAGTTCTTC. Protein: CASSIQMSSYNEQFF.

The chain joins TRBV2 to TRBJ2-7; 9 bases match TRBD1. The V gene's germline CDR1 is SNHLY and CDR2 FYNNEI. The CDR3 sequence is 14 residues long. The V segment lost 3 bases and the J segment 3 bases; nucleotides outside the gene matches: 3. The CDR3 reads CASSDQGQGYEQYF. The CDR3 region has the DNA TGTGCCAGCAGTGACCAGGGACAGGGCTACGAGCAGTACTTC. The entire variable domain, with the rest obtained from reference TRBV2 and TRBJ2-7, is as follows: EPEVTQTPSHQVTQMGQEVILRCVPISNHLYFYWYRQILGQKVEFLVSFYNNEISEKSEIFDDQFSVERPDGSNFTLKIRSTKLEDSAMYFCASSDQGQGYEQYFGPGTRLTVT.

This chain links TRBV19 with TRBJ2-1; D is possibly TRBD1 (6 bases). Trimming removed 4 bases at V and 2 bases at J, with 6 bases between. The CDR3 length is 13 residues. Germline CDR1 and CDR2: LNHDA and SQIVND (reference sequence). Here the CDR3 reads CASSRDTYNEQFF. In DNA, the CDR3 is TGTGCCAGTAGTAGGGACACCTACAATGAGCAGTTCTTC.

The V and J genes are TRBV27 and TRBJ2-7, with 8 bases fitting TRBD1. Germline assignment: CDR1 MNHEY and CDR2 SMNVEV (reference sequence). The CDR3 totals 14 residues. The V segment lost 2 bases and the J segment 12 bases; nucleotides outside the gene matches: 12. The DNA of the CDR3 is TGTGCCAGCAGTTTAACAGGTCCGACAGGGGATCGGTACTTC. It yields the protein CASSLTGPTGDRYF.

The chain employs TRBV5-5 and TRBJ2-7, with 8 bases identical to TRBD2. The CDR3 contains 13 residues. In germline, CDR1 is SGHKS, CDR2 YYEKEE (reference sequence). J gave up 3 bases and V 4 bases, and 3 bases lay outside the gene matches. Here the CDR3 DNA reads TGTGCCAGCAGCCGGGGACTAGACTACGAGCAGTACTTC. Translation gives CASSRGLDYEQYF.

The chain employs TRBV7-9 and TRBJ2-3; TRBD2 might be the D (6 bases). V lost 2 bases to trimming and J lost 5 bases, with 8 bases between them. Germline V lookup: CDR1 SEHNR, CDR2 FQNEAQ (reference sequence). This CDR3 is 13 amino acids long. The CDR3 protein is CASSLTGEDTQYF. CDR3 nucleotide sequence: TGTGCCAGCAGCTTAACGGGGGAAGATACGCAGTATTTT.

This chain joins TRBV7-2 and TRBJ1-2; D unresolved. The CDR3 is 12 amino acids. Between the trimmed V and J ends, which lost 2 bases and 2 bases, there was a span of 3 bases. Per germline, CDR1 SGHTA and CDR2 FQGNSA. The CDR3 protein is CASSLTNYGYTF. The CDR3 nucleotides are TGTGCCAGCAGCTTAACAAACTATGGCTACACCTTC.

The CDR3 sequence: CASSLSRTSNEQFF. The CDR3 DNA sequence: TGTGCCAGCAGCTTATCCCGGACTAGCAATGAGCAGTTCTTC. The V and J genes are TRBV7-9 and TRBJ2-1, with TRBD2 matching 7 bases. Germline CDR1 reads SEHNR; CDR2 reads FQNEAQ (reference sequence). The CDR3 has 14 residues. With V trimmed by 2 bases and J by 6 bases, 4 bases remained unmatched. The full variable domain, with the rest looked up from reference TRBV7-9 and TRBJ2-1, is DTGVSQNPRHKITKRGQNVTFRCDPISEHNRLYWYRQTLGQGPEFLTYFQNEAQLEKSRLLSDRFSAERPKGSFSTLEIQRTEQGDSAMYLCASSLSRTSNEQFFGPGTRLTVL.

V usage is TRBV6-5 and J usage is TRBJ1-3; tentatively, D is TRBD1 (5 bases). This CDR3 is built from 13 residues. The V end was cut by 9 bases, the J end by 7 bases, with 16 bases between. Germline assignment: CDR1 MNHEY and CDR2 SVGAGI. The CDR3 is CASFTGVGNTIYF. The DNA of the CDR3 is TGTGCCAGTTTTACAGGCGTCGGGAACACCATATATTTT.

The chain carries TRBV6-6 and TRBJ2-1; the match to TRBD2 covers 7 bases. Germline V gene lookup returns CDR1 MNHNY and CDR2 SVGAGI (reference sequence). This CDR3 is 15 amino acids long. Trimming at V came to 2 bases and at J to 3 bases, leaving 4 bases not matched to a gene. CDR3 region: CASSYGRDFYNEQFF. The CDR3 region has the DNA TGTGCCAGCAGTTACGGGAGGGACTTCTACAATGAGCAGTTCTTC.

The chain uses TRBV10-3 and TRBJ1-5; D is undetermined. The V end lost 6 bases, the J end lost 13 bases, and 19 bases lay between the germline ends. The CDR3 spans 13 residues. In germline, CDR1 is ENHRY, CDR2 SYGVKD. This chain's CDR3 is CAISPGVGHVQHF. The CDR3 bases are TGTGCCATCAGCCCCGGGGTCGGGCATGTTCAGCATTTT.

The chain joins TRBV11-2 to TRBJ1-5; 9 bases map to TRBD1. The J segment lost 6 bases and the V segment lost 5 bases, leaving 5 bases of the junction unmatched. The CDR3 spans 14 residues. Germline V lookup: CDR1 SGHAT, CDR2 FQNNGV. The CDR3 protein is CASSATGGGQPQHF. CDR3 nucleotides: TGTGCCAGCAGCGCGACAGGGGGGGGTCAGCCCCAGCATTTT.

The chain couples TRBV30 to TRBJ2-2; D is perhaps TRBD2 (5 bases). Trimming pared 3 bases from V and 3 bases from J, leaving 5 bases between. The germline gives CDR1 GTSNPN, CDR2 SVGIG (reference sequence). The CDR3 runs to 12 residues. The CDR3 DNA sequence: TGTGCCTGGAGGGGAGACACCGGGGAGCTGTTTTTT. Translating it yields CAWRGDTGELFF. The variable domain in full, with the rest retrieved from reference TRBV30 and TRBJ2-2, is SQTIHQWPATLVQPVGSPLSLECTVEGTSNPNLYWYRQAAGRGLQLLFYSVGIGQISSEVPQNLSASRPQDRQFILSSKKLLLSDSGFYLCAWRGDTGELFFGEGSRLTVL.

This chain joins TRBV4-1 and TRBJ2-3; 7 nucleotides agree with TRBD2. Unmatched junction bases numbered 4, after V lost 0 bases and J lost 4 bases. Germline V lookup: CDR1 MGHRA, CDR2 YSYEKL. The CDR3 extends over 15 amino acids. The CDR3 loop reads CASSQDPGRADTQYF. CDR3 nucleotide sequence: TGCGCCAGCAGCCAAGACCCAGGGAGGGCAGATACGCAGTATTTT.

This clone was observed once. CDR3 nucleotides: TGTGCCAGCTCACCCCCGGGACAGGGGGCCTACGAGCAGTACTTC. Translation: CASSPPGQGAYEQYF. This rearrangement joins TRBV18 to TRBJ2-7; 11 nucleotides align to TRBD1. The V gene end was trimmed by 3 bases and the J gene end by 2 bases; junction bases not matched to a gene: 3. Germline-derived CDR1 and CDR2 are KGHSH and LQKENI. The CDR3 is 15 amino acids.

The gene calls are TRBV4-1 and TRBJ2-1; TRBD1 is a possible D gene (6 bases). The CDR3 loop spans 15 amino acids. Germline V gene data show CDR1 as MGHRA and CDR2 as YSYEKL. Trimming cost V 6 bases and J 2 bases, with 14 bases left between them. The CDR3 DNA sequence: TGCGCCAGCAGACTCACCGGGACAACCTACAATGAGCAGTTCTTC. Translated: CASRLTGTTYNEQFF.

This CDR3 is CASSPGQGRDTQYF. The CDR3 DNA reads TGCGCCAGCAGCCCGGGACAGGGAAGGGATACGCAGTATTTT. The chain joins TRBV5-1 to TRBJ2-3, with 9 bases aligning to TRBD1. V shed 4 bases and J 6 bases; nucleotides not matched to a gene: 6. CDR1 SGHRS and CDR2 YFSETQ come from the germline V gene. CDR3 length equals 14 residues.

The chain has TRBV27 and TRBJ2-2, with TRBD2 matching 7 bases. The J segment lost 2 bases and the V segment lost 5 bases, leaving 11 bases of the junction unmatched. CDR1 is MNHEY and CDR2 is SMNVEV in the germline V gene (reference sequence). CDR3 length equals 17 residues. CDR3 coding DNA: TGTGCCAGCAGTCAGGGCGGGAGCGACTTAAACACCGGGGAGCTGTTTTTT. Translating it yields CASSQGGSDLNTGELFF.

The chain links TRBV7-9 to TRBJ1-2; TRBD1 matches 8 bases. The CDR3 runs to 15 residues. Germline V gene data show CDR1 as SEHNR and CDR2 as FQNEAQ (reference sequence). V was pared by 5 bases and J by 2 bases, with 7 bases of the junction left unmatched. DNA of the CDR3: TGTGCCAGCAGCCTACTGACAGGGGTGAACTATGGCTACACCTTC. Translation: CASSLLTGVNYGYTF.

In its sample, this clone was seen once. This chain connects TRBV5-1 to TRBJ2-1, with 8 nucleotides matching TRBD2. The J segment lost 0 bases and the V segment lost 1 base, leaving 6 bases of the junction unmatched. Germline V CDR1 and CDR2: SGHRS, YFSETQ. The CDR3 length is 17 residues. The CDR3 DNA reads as TGCGCCAGCAGCTTGACTCTAGCGGGCCTCTCCTACAATGAGCAGTTCTTC. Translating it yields CASSLTLAGLSYNEQFF.

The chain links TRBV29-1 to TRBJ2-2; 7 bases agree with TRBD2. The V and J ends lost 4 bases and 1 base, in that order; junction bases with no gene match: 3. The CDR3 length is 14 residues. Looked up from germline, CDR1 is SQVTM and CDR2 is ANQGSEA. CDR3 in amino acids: CSVGSGGNTGELFF. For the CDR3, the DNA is TGCAGCGTTGGATCGGGAGGGAACACCGGGGAGCTGTTTTTT.

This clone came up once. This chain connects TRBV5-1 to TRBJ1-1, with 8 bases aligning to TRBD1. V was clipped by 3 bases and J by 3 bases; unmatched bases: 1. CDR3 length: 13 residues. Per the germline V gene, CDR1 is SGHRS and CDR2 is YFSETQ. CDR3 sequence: CASSSGQDTEAFF. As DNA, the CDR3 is TGCGCCAGCAGCTCGGGACAGGACACTGAAGCTTTCTTT.

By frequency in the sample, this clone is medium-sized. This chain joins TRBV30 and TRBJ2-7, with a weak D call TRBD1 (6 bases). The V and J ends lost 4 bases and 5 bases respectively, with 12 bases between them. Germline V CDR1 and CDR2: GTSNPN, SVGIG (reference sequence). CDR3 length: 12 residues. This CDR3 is CAWTSRGHEQYF. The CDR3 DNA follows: TGTGCCTGGACATCCAGGGGACACGAGCAGTACTTC.